These 14 T cell receptor beta chains came from one sample sequenced in a study of cytomegalovirus exposure and HLA in healthy donors. The PCR made use of 60 Vbeta and 13 Jbeta primers. Libraries were prepared by immunoSEQ multiplex PCR; TCRdb keeps only in-frame clonotypes and omits some of them. The repertoire has 180,000 or so clones, 70% to 85% of them found once; the top ten carry approximately 1.3%. Sample: PBMCs. These receptors were collected from a man younger than 35 in good health and CMV-seronegative.

The chain links TRBV6-5 to TRBJ1-5, with no clear D. Germline CDR1 and CDR2: MNHEY and SVGAGI. There are 12 residues in the CDR3. Trimming left V 4 bases short and J 6 bases short, with 7 bases between. CDR3 DNA sequence: TGTGCCAGCAGTTGCGAAGCTCAGCCCCAGCATTTT. Its translation: CASSCEAQPQHF.

This rearrangement joins TRBV4-1 to TRBJ2-7, with D hard to call. Germline loops: CDR1 MGHRA, CDR2 YSYEKL. The CDR3 sequence is 14 residues long. V was pared by 0 bases and J by 0 bases, with 6 bases between. DNA of the CDR3: TGCGCCAGCAGCCAAGATCGGGTCTCCTACGAGCAGTACTTC. Translating it yields CASSQDRVSYEQYF.

The chain couples TRBV7-9 to TRBJ1-2, with D hard to call. V was shortened by 5 bases and J by 4 bases, with 8 bases between the two germline ends. The CDR3 length is 12 residues. Germline values: CDR1 SEHNR, CDR2 FQNEAQ (reference sequence). The CDR3 region is CASSLSVYGYTF. CDR3 DNA sequence: TGTGCCAGCAGCCTTTCAGTCTATGGCTACACCTTC.

The V gene is TRBV29-1, the J gene TRBJ2-1; TRBD1 aligns across 7 bases. Germline CDR1 SQVTM, CDR2 ANQGSEA. This CDR3 is 16 amino acids long. V trimming: 0 bases; J trimming: 8 bases; junction bases outside the gene matches: 13. The CDR3 DNA reads as TGCAGCGTTGAAGATGGGGACAGAAACCGGCACGATGAGCAGTTCTTC. It is translated as CSVEDGDRNRHDEQFF.

This clone was seen a handful of times. This chain connects TRBV5-5 to TRBJ2-5; D perhaps matches TRBD2 (5 bases). Trimming took 2 bases from V and 0 from J, leaving 14 bases between them. CDR3 length: 16 residues. The germline gives CDR1 SGHKS, CDR2 YYEKEE (reference sequence). CDR3 amino acids: CASSFTPRRDQETQYF. The CDR3 DNA sequence: TGTGCCAGCAGCTTTACCCCCAGGCGGGACCAAGAGACCCAGTACTTC.

This chain connects TRBV19 to TRBJ1-4; a weak D match, TRBD1 (6 bases). V gave up 6 bases and J gave up 7 bases, with 15 bases separating them. The CDR3 sequence is 14 residues long. Germline CDR1 reads LNHDA; CDR2 reads SQIVND (reference sequence). The CDR3 region is CASRTTGITEKLFF. CDR3 DNA sequence: TGTGCCAGTAGGACGACAGGAATAACTGAAAAACTGTTTTTT.

The chain combines TRBV7-6 with TRBJ1-6; no definite D call. From germline, CDR1 is SGHVS and CDR2 FNYEAQ. The V gene lost 1 base and the J gene lost 0 bases, with 10 bases spanning the gap. The CDR3 is 17 residues long. This CDR3 reads CASSLGGGSSYNSPLHF. DNA for the CDR3: TGTGCCAGCAGCTTAGGAGGTGGGAGCTCCTATAATTCACCCCTCCACTTT.

The chain uses TRBV6-5 and TRBJ2-1; TRBD1 might be the D (8 bases). Germline assignment: CDR1 MNHEY and CDR2 SVGAGI. Trimming took 6 bases from V and 4 from J, leaving 16 bases between them. The CDR3 extends over 15 amino acids. This CDR3 reads CASRPDRGGYNEQFF. CDR3 bases: TGTGCCAGCAGACCCGACAGGGGAGGGTACAATGAGCAGTTCTTC.

The chain's CDR3 is CASPGEVNTEAFF. The CDR3 DNA sequence: TGTGCCAGCCCCGGGGAGGTGAACACTGAAGCTTTCTTT. This chain links TRBV14 with TRBJ1-1; unclear D gene. The germline V gene has CDR1 SGHDN and CDR2 FVKESK. The CDR3 runs to 13 residues. V was shortened by 8 bases and J by 0 bases, with 10 bases between the two germline ends.

This clone has only a few counts. This chain uses TRBV4-2 with TRBJ1-1, with TRBD1 matching 7 bases. Germline loops: CDR1 LGHNA, CDR2 YNFKEQ. The J segment lost 1 base and the V segment lost 0 bases, leaving 2 bases of the junction unmatched. The CDR3 consists of 15 residues. The CDR3 sequence is CASSQDYRGNTEAFF. The CDR3, as DNA: TGTGCCAGCAGCCAAGATTACAGGGGGAACACTGAAGCTTTCTTT.

The chain links TRBV11-2 to TRBJ2-3; D possibly corresponds to TRBD1 (5 bases). Germline CDR1 and CDR2: SGHAT and FQNNGV. V dropped 2 bases and J dropped 6 bases, with 12 bases sitting between them. The length of the CDR3 is 14 residues. CDR3 sequence: CASSLHVGVDTQYF. DNA for the CDR3: TGTGCCAGCAGCTTACATGTAGGGGTCGATACGCAGTATTTT.

The rearrangement joins TRBV30 to TRBJ1-2, with D maybe TRBD1 (6 bases). Between the trimmed V and J ends, which lost 5 bases and 5 bases, there was a span of 9 bases. Germline lookup yields CDR1 GTSNPN and CDR2 SVGIG (reference sequence). This CDR3 contains 11 residues. The CDR3 reads CAWARGYGYTF. The CDR3 coding sequence is TGTGCCTGGGCGAGGGGGTATGGCTACACCTTC.

V and J are TRBV5-1 and TRBJ1-2; 11 bases are a match to TRBD1. The V gene end was trimmed by 1 base and the J gene end by 8 bases; junction bases not matched to a gene: 10. This CDR3 contains 16 residues. The germline gives CDR1 SGHRS, CDR2 YFSETQ. The CDR3, as DNA: TGCGCCAGCAGCTTGCCCCGCACGGGACAGGGGGGCGGCTACACCTTC. Translating gives CASSLPRTGQGGGYTF.

This sequence joins TRBV9 and TRBJ2-3; tentative D call: TRBD2 (5 bases). Trimming cost V 0 bases and J 5 bases, with 10 bases left between them. The CDR3 is made up of 14 amino acids. The germline gives CDR1 SGDLS, CDR2 YYNGEE. CDR3 protein: CASSVGGAKDTQYF. In DNA form, the CDR3 reads TGTGCCAGCAGCGTAGGGGGAGCTAAAGATACGCAGTATTTT.